The next 21 T cell receptor beta chains were all read from a single sample in a study of blood T cell repertoires in COVID-19. Some clones are missing from TCRdb's copy, which holds only in-frame ones; the method was immunoSEQ multiplex PCR. This sample carries about 99,000 clones, about 82% of them seen once, and the ten largest clones take 10% to 15%. Input material: peripheral blood. The receptors were gathered from a woman aged 55-70 years in a cohort sampled during active or convalescent COVID-19.

This clone appeared a single time. The V call is TRBV7-8, the J call TRBJ2-3, with no clear D. Germline V gene sequence: CDR1 SGHVS, CDR2 FQNEAQ. CDR3 length: 15 amino acids. Trimming pared 0 bases from V and 0 bases from J, leaving 7 bases between. The CDR3 DNA reads TGTGCCAGCAGCTTAGCTGCCGGGAGCACAGATACGCAGTATTTT. Its protein product is CASSLAAGSTDTQYF. Full variable domain (rest looked up from reference TRBV7-8 and TRBJ2-3): GAGVSQSPRYKVAKRGQDVALRCDPISGHVSLFWYQQALGQGPEFLTYFQNEAQLDKSGLPSDRFFAERPEGSVSTLKIQRTQQEDSAVYLCASSLAAGSTDTQYFGPGTRLTVL.

The rearrangement joins TRBV25-1 to TRBJ1-5, with TRBD1 matching over 10 bases. CDR3 length: 16 amino acids. From germline, CDR1 is MGHDK and CDR2 SYGVNS. Losses at the gene ends were 2 bases for V and 8 bases for J; bases not matched to a gene: 9. The CDR3 DNA follows: TGTGCCAGCAGTGAAACCGGGACAGGGGAGATAAAGCCCCAGCATTTT. Translation: CASSETGTGEIKPQHF.

The chain recombines TRBV5-1 with TRBJ2-1; D is possibly TRBD2 (6 bases). Trimming pared 4 bases from V and 13 bases from J, leaving 21 bases between. The CDR3 runs to 14 residues. The germline CDR1 and CDR2 sequences are SGHRS and YFSETQ. CDR3 DNA: TGCGCCAGCAGCCCCACCCCTGCGGGACTCCGCCAGTTCTTC. Its protein product is CASSPTPAGLRQFF.

This chain's CDR3 is CAISSGTGQGDTEAFF. The CDR3 nucleotides read TGTGCCATCAGCTCCGGGACAGGCCAGGGGGACACTGAAGCTTTCTTT. The V gene is TRBV10-3, the J gene TRBJ1-1; TRBD1 agrees at 8 bases. J was trimmed by 3 bases and V by 6 bases; bases with no gene match: 12. The CDR3 totals 16 residues. Per germline, CDR1 ENHRY and CDR2 SYGVKD.

The sample holds a few counts of this clone. The chain uses TRBV18 and TRBJ1-4; 8 bases are shared with TRBD1. CDR1 KGHSH and CDR2 LQKENI come from the germline V gene. CDR3 size: 15 residues. The trim removed 0 bases at V and 7 bases at J, leaving 4 bases unmatched. This chain's CDR3 is CASSPPNRGAEKLFF. CDR3 coding DNA: TGTGCCAGCTCACCACCGAACAGGGGGGCTGAAAAACTGTTTTTT.

The J gene is TRBJ2-1, the V gene TRBV5-1, with TRBD2 matching over 11 bases. The CDR3 sequence is 15 residues long. V was pared by 0 bases and J by 8 bases, with 4 bases of the junction left unmatched. Germline CDR1 is SGHRS and CDR2 is YFSETQ. The CDR3 region is CASSLASGGIDEQFF. The CDR3 DNA is TGCGCCAGCAGCTTGGCTAGCGGGGGGATCGATGAGCAGTTCTTC.

The CDR3 DNA reads as TGTGCCAGCAGCCAAGTGACGGGAGCTACAGATACGCAGTATTTT. Protein: CASSQVTGATDTQYF. J is TRBJ2-3 and V is TRBV3-1 (or the pseudogene TRBV3-2); TRBD2 is a possible D gene (6 bases). Germline V lookup: CDR1 LGHDT, CDR2 YNNKEL (reference sequence). V gave up 1 base and J gave up 3 bases, with 11 bases separating them. This CDR3 contains 15 residues.

The gene calls are TRBV10-1 and TRBJ2-1; D may be TRBD1 (6 bases). Germline CDR1 is WNHNN and CDR2 is SYGVQD (reference sequence). V was cut by 2 bases and J by 7 bases, with 6 bases left in between. The CDR3 is 12 amino acids. The CDR3 DNA reads TGCGCCAGCAGTGAGCAGGGGAATGAGCAGTTCTTC. It yields the protein CASSEQGNEQFF.

This chain links TRBV24-1 with TRBJ2-5; D might be TRBD2 (6 bases). V was pared by 8 bases and J by 5 bases, with 8 bases between. The CDR3 sequence is 11 residues long. Germline V gene sequence: CDR1 KGHDR, CDR2 SFDVKD. CDR3 coding DNA: TGTGCCACCACTGGGGGGGAGACCCAGTACTTC. This translates into CATTGGETQYF.

The CDR3 spells CASSNEDSNYGYTF. In nucleotides, the CDR3 is TGTGCCAGCAGTAACGAGGACTCTAACTATGGCTACACCTTC. V usage is TRBV6-5 and J usage is TRBJ1-2; D not resolved. CDR1 is MNHEY and CDR2 is SVGAGI in the germline V gene. The germline V and J ends were trimmed by 5 bases and 0 bases, with 10 bases remaining between them. This CDR3 comprises 14 residues.

This clone was detected only once. A read error may produce the germline difference seen at one junction end. The rearrangement uses TRBV3-1 (or the pseudogene TRBV3-2) and TRBJ2-6; D gene unclear. Germline CDR1 and CDR2: LGHDT and YNNKEL (reference sequence). The CDR3 runs 15 residues. The CDR3 loop reads CACSLGVSGANVLTF. The CDR3 nucleotides are TGTGCCTGCAGCCTAGGAGTCTCTGGGGCCAACGTCCTGACTTTC.

V is TRBV3-1 (or the pseudogene TRBV3-2) and J is TRBJ2-7; D is undetermined. V lost 1 base and J 0 bases, leaving 10 bases between the germline ends. From germline, CDR1 is LGHDT and CDR2 YNNKEL (reference sequence). The CDR3 loop spans 15 amino acids. The CDR3 is CASSQASWASYEQYF. The CDR3 DNA reads as TGTGCCAGCAGCCAAGCCTCCTGGGCCTCCTACGAGCAGTACTTC.

Remarks on this clone: One junction end disagrees with the germline gene, perhaps due to a read error. The chain couples TRBV7-7 to TRBJ2-5, with 7 bases fitting TRBD2. The CDR3 totals 15 residues. The germline gives CDR1 SSHAT, CDR2 FNYEAQ (reference sequence). CDR3 protein: CASSPPSGVGETQYF. The CDR3 DNA reads as TGTGCTAGCAGCCCCCCTAGCGGAGTTGGAGAGACCCAGTACTTC.

The chain is built from TRBV6-5 and TRBJ2-7, with 8 bases that match TRBD1. The V gene end was trimmed by 6 bases and the J gene end by 10 bases; junction bases not matched to a gene: 5. Germline V gene sequence: CDR1 MNHEY, CDR2 SVGAGI. The CDR3 totals 11 residues. The CDR3 DNA is TGTGCCAGCAGGCGGGACAGGATACAGTACTTC. Amino acids: CASRRDRIQYF.

This clone occurred a few times. The chain employs TRBV29-1 and TRBJ2-1; the D gene is possibly TRBD2 (6 bases). V lost 8 bases to trimming and J lost 3 bases, with 20 bases between them. The CDR3 has 15 residues. Per germline, CDR1 SQVTM and CDR2 ANQGSEA. The CDR3 region is CSTVATGTFYNEQFF. The CDR3 DNA is TGCAGCACTGTTGCTACCGGGACTTTCTACAATGAGCAGTTCTTC.

The gene calls are TRBV5-1 and TRBJ2-1; TRBD2 matches at 9 bases. Germline loops: CDR1 SGHRS, CDR2 YFSETQ. CDR3 size: 15 residues. V was clipped by 5 bases and J by 5 bases; unmatched bases: 8. The DNA for the CDR3 is TGCGCCAGCAGTAGAAGTCTAGCGGGGAACAATGAGCAGTTCTTC. This sequence encodes CASSRSLAGNNEQFF.

This clone has only one observation. The chain uses TRBV30 and TRBJ2-7, with TRBD1 identical over 7 bases. This CDR3 spans 15 amino acids. Unmatched junction bases numbered 7, after V lost 0 bases and J lost 2 bases. Germline-derived CDR1 and CDR2 are GTSNPN and SVGIG (reference sequence). CDR3 region: CAWSVLGQGAYEQYF. CDR3 coding DNA: TGTGCCTGGAGTGTATTAGGGCAGGGGGCCTACGAGCAGTACTTC.

This clone is a singleton in its sample. This chain links TRBV4-1 with TRBJ2-7; TRBD1 aligns across 12 bases. Trimming removed 4 bases from V and 3 bases from J; junction bases left unmatched: 4. The V gene's germline CDR1 is MGHRA and CDR2 YSYEKL. The CDR3 length is 15 residues. CDR3 bases: TGCGCCAGCAGCCGAGGGACAGGGGGCATCTACGAGCAGTACTTC. It is translated as CASSRGTGGIYEQYF.

V and J are TRBV9 and TRBJ1-2; perhaps TRBD1 as D (6 bases). Germline V gene lookup returns CDR1 SGDLS and CDR2 YYNGEE. V lost 3 bases and J lost 7, with 19 bases in between. There are 15 residues in the CDR3. The CDR3 is CASSALQGTVSGYTF. The CDR3 DNA follows: TGTGCCAGCAGCGCTCTTCAGGGGACGGTGTCTGGCTACACCTTC.

The chain uses TRBV20-1 and TRBJ2-1, with 8 nucleotides matching TRBD2. Germline V gene lookup returns CDR1 DFQATT and CDR2 SNEGSKA (reference sequence). This CDR3 region has 16 residues. V shed 3 bases and J 4 bases; nucleotides not matched to a gene: 11. Written as DNA, the CDR3 is TGCAGTGCTAGTTATGCCCCCAGCGGGAGATACAATGAGCAGTTCTTC. Translation: CSASYAPSGRYNEQFF.

The chain uses TRBV4-1 and TRBJ1-6; D uncertain. Per germline, CDR1 MGHRA and CDR2 YSYEKL. V dropped 1 base and J dropped 9 bases, with 19 bases sitting between them. The CDR3 contains 17 residues. The CDR3 is CASSQGSSPRPGSPLHF. CDR3 nucleotide sequence: TGCGCCAGCAGCCAAGGGAGCTCCCCCCGGCCGGGTTCACCCCTCCACTTT.